This T cell receptor (beta chain) was recovered during a study of T-cell memory formation after mild COVID-19 listed by TCRdb under 2021. Regarding the study in general: Most TCR sequence clusters were specific to one of the two donors. In a couple of donors, T-cell clones that expanded and contracted after mild COVID-19 were tracked by sequencing TCRalpha and TCRbeta repertoires over time. The cohort comprised two young, previously healthy adult volunteers, one female and one male.

In the case of this clonotype: Its antigen has not been determined. Base qualities are not at hand, and no much larger clone is one base apart.

What the work shows at the level of the full study, not this receptor alone: Only two mild cases were covered in the study, and larger cohorts including severe cases with pre-infection samples were considered necessary. SARS-CoV-2 specificity of the second-wave clones peaking on day 37 was not confirmed. Balanced CD4/CD8 phenotypes were observed for clones contracting from day 15 to 85, whereas a bias towards CD4+ was observed for a second wave of clones expanding from day 15 to 37. Contracting CD4+ clones were located mainly in the CM and EM memory subsets, whereas CD8+ clones were found to be enriched in EMRA. Some responding clones were found in pre-infection memory, which suggests that pre-existing cross-reactive memory T cells took part in the SARS-CoV-2 response.

Sequences KGHSH (CDR1) and LQKENI (CDR2) are obtained from the germline V gene. Taken from cysteine to phenylalanine, the CDR3 has 14 residues. The read is trimmed to its CDR3 DNA, 42 bases read in frame from base 1. Trimming at the junction amounts to 5 bases on V and 2 bases on J, and the germline ends lie 13 bases apart. The listed sequencing device is Illumina NovaSeq 6000. TCRalpha and TCRbeta cDNA libraries were built by 5'RACE with constant-segment primers, adding sample barcodes and unique molecular identifiers. RNA was extracted from every sample with Trizol reagent. Libraries were amplified in two PCR steps, with a second sample barcode and Illumina TruSeq adapters added in the second step. The libraries were sequenced on an Illumina NovaSeq using 2 x 150 bp paired-end reads. As for how the authors treated the data: Reads were demultiplexed and collapsed into UMI-guided consensus sequences with migec v1.2.7. With mixcr v2.1.11, UMI consensuses were aligned to TRA and TRB V and J templates and assembled into clonotypes. Expanded or contracted clonotypes were those called significant by both edgeR and NoisET, with noise models trained on biological replicates. For edgeR calls, a false discovery rate-adjusted p below 0.01 and a log2 fold-change threshold of 1 were applied. PCA with hierarchical clustering of max-normalized trajectories of the 1000 most abundant clonotypes was used as exploratory dynamics analysis. Separately sequenced CD4+ and CD8+ repertoires were used to assign the CD4 or CD8 phenotype of responding clones. TCRdb ran its own pipeline on the public reads, namely fastp trimming at Q25 and MiXCR clone calling, and kept in-frame beta chains. Identical CDR3 protein sequences are pooled into one entry, listed with their most common genes and DNA. In this record, the V and J calls reflect TCRdb's handling and not the investigators' own analysis. The sample yields approximately 580,000 distinct CDR3 sequences; roughly 20% were counted once. Approximately 13% of the sample is in the top ten clones.

PBMCs were isolated by Ficoll-Paque density gradient centrifugation. The V gene is TRBV18 and the J gene is TRBJ2-7; the D gene is perhaps TRBD2, from 5 matching bases. Sequenced sample: PBMCs or a T cell subset sorted from them (not recorded which). The sequence was collected from an adult woman who had mild COVID-19 (a few samples of this study predate the infection). The sample titles of this study are shuffled in the database, so cell type and time point are left out; the donor was told from shared clones. CDR3 reads: CASSNSEGPYEQYF. The nucleotide sequence is given as TGTGCCAGCTCAAACAGTGAGGGCCCCTACGAGCAGTACTTC.